The 30 T cell receptor beta chains in this list originate from one sample, sequenced in a study of blood T cell dynamics during melanoma immunotherapy. Only in-frame clones appear in the TCRdb table, and some are missing; sequencing was by immunoSEQ multiplex PCR. The repertoire holds roughly 14,000 clones, with around 88% as singletons. Time point noted: week 3, after first cycle of checkpoint inhibitor. Source: blood, taken from a patient treated with checkpoint blockade. These receptors were collected from a human donor with melanoma.

The chain joins TRBV5-6 to TRBJ2-7, with TRBD1 matching over 10 bases. Germline V gene data show CDR1 as SGHDT and CDR2 as YYEEEE. V was clipped by 4 bases and J by 3 bases; unmatched bases: 4. The CDR3 sequence is 14 residues long. CDR3 nucleotides: TGTGCCAGCAGCCAGGGACAGGGGCGCTACGAGCAGTACTTC. Its translation: CASSQGQGRYEQYF.

This clone has only one observation. V and J are TRBV14 and TRBJ2-6, with unresolved D. V gave up 0 bases and J gave up 2 bases, with 26 bases separating them. The germline V gene has CDR1 SGHDN and CDR2 FVKESK. CDR3 length: 22 residues. Written as DNA, the CDR3 is TGTGCCAGCAGCCAAGATCGCGGTCTGCGGCGCTACGGTCTCACTGGGGCCAACGTCCTGACTTTC. Protein sequence: CASSQDRGLRRYGLTGANVLTF. The whole variable domain, remainder taken from reference TRBV14 and TRBJ2-6, is EAGVTQFPSHSVIEKGQTVTLRCDPISGHDNLYWYRRVMGKEIKFLLHFVKESKQDESGMPNNRFLAERTGGTYSTLKVQPAELEDSGVYFCASSQDRGLRRYGLTGANVLTFGAGSRLTVL.

The chain couples TRBV4-3 to TRBJ2-7; either TRBD1 or TRBD2 may fit D (5 bases each). This CDR3 has 16 amino acids. Germline CDR1 is LGHNA and CDR2 is YSLEER. Trimming stripped 1 base from V and 1 base from J, with 14 bases between. CDR3 coding DNA: TGCGCCAGCAGCCAAGGAGTAGCAGGGAGTTCCTACGAGCAGTACTTC. Its translation is CASSQGVAGSSYEQYF.

The J gene is TRBJ2-3, the V gene TRBV7-8; TRBD2 matches 13 bases. This CDR3 spans 16 amino acids. With 9 bases clipped from V and 0 bases from J, the junction kept 6 bases outside the gene matches. Germline values: CDR1 SGHVS, CDR2 FQNEAQ. CDR3 nucleotide sequence: TGTGCCAGTCGACTAGCGGGAGGTCTTAGCACAGATACGCAGTATTTT. Translation: CASRLAGGLSTDTQYF.

The V gene is TRBV7-2, the J gene TRBJ2-7; 9 bases are a match to TRBD2. The CDR3 is 15 residues long. The trim removed 4 bases at V and 7 bases at J, leaving 11 bases unmatched. Germline V gene lookup returns CDR1 SGHTA and CDR2 FQGNSA. The CDR3 DNA sequence: TGTGCCAGCAGCTCCAATAGCGGGAGTCGTCGAGAGCAGTACTTC. Encoded protein: CASSSNSGSRREQYF.

This chain links TRBV28 with TRBJ2-7; tentatively, D is TRBD2 (5 bases). Per germline, CDR1 MDHEN and CDR2 SYDVKM. The CDR3 is made up of 12 amino acids. Trimming took off 6 bases at V and 2 bases at J, with 8 bases between the two ends. As DNA, the CDR3 is TGTGCCAGCAGCAAGAGGGCCTACGAGCAGTACTTC. Its translation is CASSKRAYEQYF.

This clone was detected only once. The chain carries TRBV10-3 and TRBJ2-3; 13 bases map to TRBD2. Germline CDR1 and CDR2: ENHRY and SYGVKD. CDR3 length: 15 residues. Germline trimming cut 10 bases from V and 2 bases from J; bases unmatched to any gene: 6. The CDR3 sequence: CATGLAGDFTDTQYF. In DNA form, the CDR3 reads TGTGCCACCGGACTAGCGGGGGATTTCACAGATACGCAGTATTTT.

This sequence joins TRBV6-1 and TRBJ1-2; D might be TRBD1 (5 bases). The CDR3 has 13 residues. Per germline, CDR1 MNHNS and CDR2 SASEGT. The V end lost 7 bases, the J end lost 2 bases, and 11 bases lay between the germline ends. The chain's CDR3 is CASNVRANYGYTF. For the CDR3, the DNA is TGTGCCAGCAATGTCAGGGCGAACTATGGCTACACCTTC.

The table lists this clone with a count of one. V and J are TRBV29-1 and TRBJ2-2; D may be TRBD2 (6 bases). CDR3 size: 13 residues. With 1 base removed from V and 4 bases from J, the gap between germline ends came to 7 bases. Germline V lookup: CDR1 SQVTM, CDR2 ANQGSEA. DNA for the CDR3: TGCAGCGTTGAAGGGAGGGGCACCGGGGAGCTGTTTTTT. Translated, it gives CSVEGRGTGELFF.

The chain uses TRBV11-2 and TRBJ2-3; 7 bases map to TRBD2. V dropped 3 bases and J dropped 4; count of bases not matched to a gene: 19. The germline V gene encodes CDR1 SGHAT and CDR2 FQNNGV. CDR3 length: 19 amino acids. CDR3 in DNA: TGTGCCAGCAGCTTGGAGCCCCTCGGGGGGTTTTCCATCGCAGATACGCAGTATTTT. This codes for CASSLEPLGGFSIADTQYF. The full variable domain, rest sourced from reference TRBV11-2 and TRBJ2-3, is EAGVAQSPRYKIIEKRQSVAFWCNPISGHATLYWYQQILGQGPKLLIQFQNNGVVDDSQLPKDRFSAERLKGVDSTLKIQPAKLEDSAVYLCASSLEPLGGFSIADTQYFGPGTRLTVL.

This chain links TRBV29-1 with TRBJ2-7; 12 bases are shared with TRBD2. Per the germline V gene, CDR1 is SQVTM and CDR2 is ANQGSEA. V lost 0 bases, J lost 7 bases, and 10 bases stayed unmatched. The CDR3 has 16 residues. The CDR3 coding sequence is TGCAGCGTTGAAGATAGGTCACTAGCGGGAGGAAGGGAGCAGTACTTC. Its protein product is CSVEDRSLAGGREQYF.

V usage is TRBV18 and J usage is TRBJ2-5; 8 nucleotides match TRBD1. Germline CDR1 is KGHSH and CDR2 is LQKENI. The CDR3 totals 13 residues. V dropped 6 bases and J dropped 4; count of bases not matched to a gene: 4. CDR3 in amino acids: CASSQQGGETQYF. In DNA, the CDR3 is TGTGCCAGCTCCCAACAGGGGGGAGAGACCCAGTACTTC.

The CDR3 region has the DNA TGCAGCAGCCGGACAGGGGAGCGCACAGATACGCAGTATTTT. Translation: CSSRTGERTDTQYF. The J gene is TRBJ2-3, the V gene TRBV29-1; the match to TRBD1 covers 9 bases. Germline CDR1 and CDR2: SQVTM and ANQGSEA. The CDR3 spans 14 residues. J was trimmed by 1 base and V by 8 bases; bases with no gene match: 7.

V usage is TRBV21-1 and J usage is TRBJ2-2. TRBV21-1 is termed a pseudogene. This CDR3 contains 15 residues. CDR3 protein: CASSKDHRPAGELFF. Here the CDR3 DNA reads TGTGCCAGCAGCAAAGACCACCGGCCCGCCGGGGAGCTGTTTTTT.

The rearrangement joins TRBV4-1 to TRBJ1-1; D is unclear. The CDR3 covers 15 residues. Trimming took 3 bases from V and 0 from J, leaving 11 bases between them. Germline CDR1 reads MGHRA; CDR2 reads YSYEKL. The CDR3: CASSHRKGVNTEAFF. The CDR3 DNA sequence: TGCGCCAGCAGCCACCGTAAGGGCGTGAACACTGAAGCTTTCTTT.

A few counts support this clone. J is TRBJ1-5 and V is TRBV6-5; no clear D gene. V lost 0 bases, J lost 4 bases, and 7 bases lay in between. The CDR3 is made up of 14 amino acids. CDR1 is MNHEY, CDR2 SVGAGI, per germline. CDR3 residues: CASSYSPGNQPQHF. In DNA form, the CDR3 reads TGTGCCAGCAGTTACTCGCCGGGAAATCAGCCCCAGCATTTT.

The chain links TRBV28 to TRBJ1-2, with 7 bases identical to TRBD1. The germline V gene has CDR1 MDHEN and CDR2 SYDVKM. The length of the CDR3 is 15 residues. V shed 6 bases and J 2 bases; nucleotides not matched to a gene: 9. The CDR3 sequence: CASSPGTAQNYGYTF. The CDR3 DNA reads as TGTGCCAGCAGCCCAGGGACAGCGCAAAACTATGGCTACACCTTC.

The rearrangement links TRBV15 to TRBJ1-5; D perhaps matches TRBD1 (5 bases). Germline assignment: CDR1 LNHNV and CDR2 YYDKDF (reference sequence). The V and J ends lost 0 bases and 7 bases respectively, with 16 bases between them. The CDR3 runs to 16 residues. CDR3 in DNA: TGTGCCACCAGCAGAGATATGGGGGTGAGTAGACAGCCCCAGCATTTT. Its translation is CATSRDMGVSRQPQHF.

DNA of the CDR3: TGCGCCAGCAGCCATGTAGCGGGAGGTCTCGGCGAGCAGTACTTC. Protein: CASSHVAGGLGEQYF. The rearrangement uses TRBV4-3 and TRBJ2-7, with 10 positions matching TRBD2. Trimming at V came to 3 bases and at J to 6 bases, leaving 8 bases not matched to a gene. From germline, CDR1 is LGHNA and CDR2 YSLEER. The CDR3 loop spans 15 amino acids.

V and J are TRBV4-2 and TRBJ1-3; a weak D match, TRBD1 (5 bases). The CDR3 runs to 16 residues. Per the germline V gene, CDR1 is LGHNA and CDR2 is YNFKEQ. Deletions cut 2 bases from V and 8 bases from J, with 19 bases between. CDR3 protein: CASSQNPLGRRDTIYF. For the CDR3, the DNA is TGTGCCAGCAGCCAAAACCCTTTGGGACGGCGAGACACCATATATTTT.

This chain connects TRBV5-1 to TRBJ1-2; possible D gene TRBD1, 6 bases. The ends were cut back, 2 bases at V and 3 bases at J, with 14 bases in the middle. The CDR3 loop spans 15 amino acids. Germline V gives CDR1 SGHRS, CDR2 YFSETQ. The CDR3 sequence: CASSLQGPRDYGYTF. DNA for the CDR3: TGCGCCAGCAGCTTACAGGGCCCGAGGGACTATGGCTACACCTTC.

The chain combines TRBV5-5 with TRBJ2-2, with TRBD1 identical over 7 bases. The germline CDR1 and CDR2 sequences are SGHKS and YYEKEE (reference sequence). The CDR3 sequence is 13 residues long. V dropped 4 bases and J dropped 8; count of bases not matched to a gene: 5. CDR3 bases: TGTGCCAGCAGCCGGACAGGCGCGGGGGAGCTGTTTTTT. Its protein product is CASSRTGAGELFF.

The chain uses TRBV30 and TRBJ2-3; D may be TRBD1 or TRBD2 (5 bases each). CDR1 and CDR2 (germline): GTSNPN, SVGIG (reference sequence). The CDR3 contains 15 residues. V dropped 4 bases and J dropped 2 bases, with 16 bases sitting between them. The CDR3 region is CAWTPTGTFTDTQYF. The CDR3 region has the DNA TGTGCCTGGACTCCCACCGGGACCTTCACAGATACGCAGTATTTT.

CDR3 nucleotide sequence: TGTGCCAGCAGACCCGACAGGGACAATCAGCCCCAGCATTTT. Protein product: CASRPDRDNQPQHF. The chain employs TRBV6-6 and TRBJ1-5, with TRBD1 identical over 7 bases. Trimming at V came to 6 bases and at J to 3 bases, leaving 5 bases not matched to a gene. Germline lookup yields CDR1 MNHNY and CDR2 SVGAGI (reference sequence). There are 14 residues in the CDR3.

This chain uses TRBV7-2 with TRBJ1-1; D unresolved. Trimming stripped 4 bases from V and 1 base from J, with 13 bases between. CDR1 is SGHTA, CDR2 FQGNSA, per germline. CDR3 length equals 15 residues. The DNA for the CDR3 is TGTGCCAGCAGCTCTAGTTCATTTCGGAACACTGAAGCTTTCTTT. This sequence encodes CASSSSSFRNTEAFF. The entire variable domain, with the rest obtained from reference TRBV7-2 and TRBJ1-1, is as follows: GAGVSQSPSNKVTEKGKDVELRCDPISGHTALYWYRQSLGQGLEFLIYFQGNSAPDKSGLPSDRFSAERTGGSVSTLTIQRTQQEDSAVYLCASSSSSFRNTEAFFGQGTRLTVV.

The chain links TRBV28 to TRBJ2-7; 9 bases agree with TRBD1. CDR3 length: 21 residues. CDR1 is MDHEN and CDR2 is SYDVKM in the germline V gene. The V and J ends lost 5 bases and 3 bases, in that order; junction bases with no gene match: 26. The CDR3 spells CASSIPFLFPSQGAKYYEQYF. In nucleotides, the CDR3 is TGTGCCAGCAGTATCCCCTTTTTGTTCCCTTCACAGGGGGCGAAGTACTACGAGCAGTACTTC.

This clone was detected only once. V gene TRBV25-1 combines with J gene TRBJ2-3, with 8 positions matching TRBD2. Germline trimming cut 4 bases from V and 6 bases from J; bases unmatched to any gene: 3. This CDR3 is 13 amino acids long. Germline V gene sequence: CDR1 MGHDK, CDR2 SYGVNS. CDR3 protein: CASSASGSDTQYF. CDR3 nucleotide sequence: TGTGCCAGCAGTGCCAGCGGGAGTGATACGCAGTATTTT.

The chain employs TRBV4-3 and TRBJ2-6; 11 nucleotides agree with TRBD1. The CDR3 spans 20 residues. The J segment lost 4 bases and the V segment lost 0 bases, leaving 11 bases of the junction unmatched. Per germline, CDR1 LGHNA and CDR2 YSLEER. As DNA, the CDR3 is TGCGCCAGCAGCCAAGATCTAAGGACAGGGGGCGCAGCAGGGGCCAACGTCCTGACTTTC. It is translated as CASSQDLRTGGAAGANVLTF.

The chain uses TRBV7-8 and TRBJ2-1; the match to TRBD2 covers 7 bases. This CDR3 has 14 amino acids. Per the germline V gene, CDR1 is SGHVS and CDR2 is FQNEAQ. V shed 3 bases and J 7 bases; nucleotides not matched to a gene: 6. CDR3 amino acids: CASSLRLAGNEQFF. DNA for the CDR3: TGTGCCAGCAGCTTGAGACTAGCAGGGAATGAGCAGTTCTTC. Using reference TRBV7-8 and TRBJ2-1 for the parts outside the CDR3, the full variable domain is GAGVSQSPRYKVAKRGQDVALRCDPISGHVSLFWYQQALGQGPEFLTYFQNEAQLDKSGLPSDRFFAERPEGSVSTLKIQRTQQEDSAVYLCASSLRLAGNEQFFGPGTRLTVL.

The chain combines TRBV7-6 with TRBJ2-5; D is possibly TRBD2 (6 bases). Germline-derived CDR1 and CDR2 are SGHVS and FNYEAQ. Trimming cost V 4 bases and J 1 base, with 16 bases left between them. The CDR3 has 16 amino acids. CDR3 nucleotides: TGTGCCAGCAGCTACCTCCCGACTAGTCGCCAAGAGACCCAGTACTTC. It is translated as CASSYLPTSRQETQYF. Full variable domain (outside the CDR3, taken from reference TRBV7-6 and TRBJ2-5): GAGVSQSPRYKVTKRGQDVALRCDPISGHVSLYWYRQALGQGPEFLTYFNYEAQQDKSGLPNDRFSAERPEGSISTLTIQRTEQRDSAMYRCASSYLPTSRQETQYFGPGTRLLVL.